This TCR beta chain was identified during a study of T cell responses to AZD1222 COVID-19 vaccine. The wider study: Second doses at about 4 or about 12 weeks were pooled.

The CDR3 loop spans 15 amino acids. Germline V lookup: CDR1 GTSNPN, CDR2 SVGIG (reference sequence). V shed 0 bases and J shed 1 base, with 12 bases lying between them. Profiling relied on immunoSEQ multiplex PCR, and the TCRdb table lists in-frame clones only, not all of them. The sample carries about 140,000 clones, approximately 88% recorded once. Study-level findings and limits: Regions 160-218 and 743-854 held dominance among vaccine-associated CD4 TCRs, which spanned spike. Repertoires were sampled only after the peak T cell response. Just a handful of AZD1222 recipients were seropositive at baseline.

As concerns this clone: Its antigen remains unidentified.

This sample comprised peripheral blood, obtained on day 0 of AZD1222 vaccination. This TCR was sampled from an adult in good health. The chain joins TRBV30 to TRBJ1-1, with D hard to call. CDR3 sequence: CAWSVRKSRNTEAFF. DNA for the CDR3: TGTGCCTGGAGTGTACGAAAGTCCCGGAACACTGAAGCTTTCTTT.